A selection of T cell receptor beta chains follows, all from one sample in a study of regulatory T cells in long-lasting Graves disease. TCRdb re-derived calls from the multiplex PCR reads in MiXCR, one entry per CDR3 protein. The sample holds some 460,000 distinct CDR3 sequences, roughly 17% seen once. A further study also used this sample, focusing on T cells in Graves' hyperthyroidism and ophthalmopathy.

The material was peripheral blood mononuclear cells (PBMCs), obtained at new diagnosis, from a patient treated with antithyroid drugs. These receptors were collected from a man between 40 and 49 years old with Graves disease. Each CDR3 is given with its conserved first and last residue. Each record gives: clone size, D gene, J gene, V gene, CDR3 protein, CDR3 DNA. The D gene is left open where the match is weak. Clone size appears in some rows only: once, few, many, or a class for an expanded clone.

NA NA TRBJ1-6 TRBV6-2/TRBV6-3 CASSYVGSVDSPLHF TGTGCCAGCAGTTACGTCGGTTCTGTCGATTCACCCCTCCACTTT
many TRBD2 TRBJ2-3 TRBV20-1 CSAPGTSGFGDTQYF TGCAGTGCCCCCGGGACTAGCGGGTTCGGAGATACGCAGTATTTT
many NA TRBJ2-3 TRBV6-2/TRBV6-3 CASMTEVGYVPDTQYF TGTGCCAGCATGACAGAGGTGGGGTATGTGCCAGATACGCAGTATTTT
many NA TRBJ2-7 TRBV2 CAAGGSREQYF TGTGCCGCAGGCGGGTCCCGGGAGCAGTACTTC
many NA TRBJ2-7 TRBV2 CASRESLTSLHEQYF TGTGCCAGCAGGGAATCGCTCACTAGCCTCCACGAGCAGTACTTC
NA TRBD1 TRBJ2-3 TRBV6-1 CASTPTGSSTDTQYF TGTGCCAGCACCCCGACAGGGTCTAGCACAGATACGCAGTATTTT
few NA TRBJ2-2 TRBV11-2 CASSLRIPNTGELFF TGTGCCAGCAGCTTAAGGATACCGAACACCGGGGAGCTGTTTTTT
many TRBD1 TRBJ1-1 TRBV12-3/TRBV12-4 CASRQTGVTEAFF TGTGCCAGCAGGCAGACAGGGGTGACTGAAGCTTTCTTT
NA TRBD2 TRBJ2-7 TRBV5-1 CASSLSPSGNYEQYF TGCGCCAGCAGCTTGAGCCCCAGCGGGAATTACGAGCAGTACTTC
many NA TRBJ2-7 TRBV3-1 CASSQLGDYEQYF TGTGCCAGCAGCCAACTGGGGGACTACGAGCAGTACTTC
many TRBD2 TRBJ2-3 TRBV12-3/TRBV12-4 CASSRGLAGGFEDTQYF TGTGCCAGCAGCCGAGGACTAGCGGGAGGGTTTGAAGATACGCAGTATTTT
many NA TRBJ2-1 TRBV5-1 CASSLEAPPYDNEQFF TGCGCCAGCAGCTTGGAAGCACCACCGTACGACAATGAGCAGTTCTTC
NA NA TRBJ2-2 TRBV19 CASSNARQSGELFF TGTGCCAGTAGCAACGCTAGGCAGTCCGGGGAGCTGTTTTTT
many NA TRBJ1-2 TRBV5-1 CASSWGPEDGYTF TGCGCCAGCAGCTGGGGACCGGAGGATGGCTACACCTTC
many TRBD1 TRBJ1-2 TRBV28 CASSLPQGAIYYGYTF TGTGCCAGCAGCTTACCGCAGGGGGCCATTTACTATGGCTACACCTTC
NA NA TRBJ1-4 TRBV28 CASSSIGFINEKLFF TGTGCCAGCAGTTCCATAGGGTTCATAAATGAAAAACTGTTTTTT
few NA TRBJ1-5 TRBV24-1 CATRGVGRNQPQHF TGTGCCACCAGAGGTGTGGGGAGGAATCAGCCCCAGCATTTT
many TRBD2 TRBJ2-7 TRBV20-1 CSASGLAGGYEQYF TGCAGTGCAAGTGGACTAGCGGGAGGGTACGAGCAGTACTTC
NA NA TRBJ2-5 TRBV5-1 CASSSGEIQYF TGCGCCAGCAGCTCCGGAGAGATCCAGTACTTC
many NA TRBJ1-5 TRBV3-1 CASSKSPLQGSGQPQHF TGTGCCAGCAGCAAAAGCCCCCTACAGGGTTCGGGTCAGCCCCAGCATTTT
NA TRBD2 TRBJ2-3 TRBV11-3 CASSLERLAGGGADTQYF TGTGCCAGCAGCTTAGAAAGGCTAGCGGGAGGAGGCGCAGATACGCAGTATTTT
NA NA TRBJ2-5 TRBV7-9 CASSLGGPGREETQYF TGTGCCAGCAGCTTGGGGGGTCCAGGTCGAGAAGAGACCCAGTACTTC